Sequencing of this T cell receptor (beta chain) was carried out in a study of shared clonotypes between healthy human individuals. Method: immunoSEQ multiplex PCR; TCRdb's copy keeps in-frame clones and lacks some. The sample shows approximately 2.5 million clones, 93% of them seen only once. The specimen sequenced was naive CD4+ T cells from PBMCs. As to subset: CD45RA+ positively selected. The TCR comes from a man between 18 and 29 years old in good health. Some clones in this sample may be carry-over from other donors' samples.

CDR3 in amino acids: CASSVLSRITNTGELFF. The CDR3 region has the DNA TGTGCCAGCAGCGTCCTTTCTAGAATTACGAACACCGGGGAGCTGTTTTTT. V and J are TRBV9 and TRBJ2-2; D ambiguous. This CDR3 region has 17 residues. Germline CDR1 and CDR2: SGDLS and YYNGEE. V was cut by 2 bases and J by 0 bases, with 14 bases left in between. The full variable domain, completed using reference TRBV9 and TRBJ2-2, is DSGVTQTPKHLITATGQRVTLRCSPRSGDLSVYWYQQSLDQGLQFLIQYYNGEERAKGNILERFSAQQFPDLHSELNLSSLELGDSALYFCASSVLSRITNTGELFFGEGSRLTVL.